This T cell receptor beta chain is drawn from a study of OX40 agonist ivuxolimab in advanced cancers. Study-wide points: Both blood CD4+ and CD8+ T cells showed clonal growth by week 6 at 0.1 to 3.0 mg/kg.

The assay was immunoSEQ multiplex PCR, and TCRdb's table has in-frame clones only and misses some. The table shows tens of thousands of clones, with 84% occurring only once. The V gene end was trimmed by 4 bases and the J gene end by 2 bases; junction bases not matched to a gene: 10. Germline V gene data show CDR1 as MGHRA and CDR2 as YSYEKL. The CDR3 extends over 17 amino acids. About this clone itself: Its antigen is as yet unknown.

The chain links TRBV4-1 to TRBJ1-2; the match to TRBD1 covers 10 bases. This clonotype originated in an adult with an advanced solid tumor such as melanoma, head and neck, liver or kidney cancer. The starting material was CD4+ or CD8+ T cells sorted from blood, obtained in a trial of the OX40 agonist ivuxolimab. The CDR3 spells CASSRGPGQGENYGYTF. CDR3 coding DNA: TGCGCCAGCAGCCGGGGCCCCGGACAGGGGGAAAACTATGGCTACACCTTC.